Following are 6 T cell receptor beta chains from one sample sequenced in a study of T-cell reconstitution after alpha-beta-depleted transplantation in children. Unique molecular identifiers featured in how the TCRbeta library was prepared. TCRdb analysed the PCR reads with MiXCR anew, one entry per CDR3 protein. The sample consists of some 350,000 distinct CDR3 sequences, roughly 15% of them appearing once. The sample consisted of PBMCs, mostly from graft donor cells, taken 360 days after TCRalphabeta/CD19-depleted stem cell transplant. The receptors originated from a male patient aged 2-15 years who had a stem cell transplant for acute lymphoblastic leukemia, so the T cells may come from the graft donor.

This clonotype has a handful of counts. CDR3 nucleotide sequence: TGTGCCAGCAGTTTGGGGACAGGGAGTGGGAATCAGCCCCAGCATTTT. Its protein product is CASSLGTGSGNQPQHF. The rearrangement uses TRBV7-2 and TRBJ1-5, with 9 positions matching TRBD1. The CDR3 is made up of 16 amino acids. V was clipped by 6 bases and J by 4 bases; unmatched bases: 10. Germline assignment: CDR1 SGHTA and CDR2 FQGNSA.

CDR3 DNA: TGTGCCAGCTCACCAGGGACGGACTATGGCTACACCTTC. Residues: CASSPGTDYGYTF. The rearrangement joins TRBV18 to TRBJ1-2, with D possibly being TRBD1 (5 bases). Germline CDR1 and CDR2: KGHSH and LQKENI. The CDR3 extends over 13 amino acids. The germline V and J ends were trimmed by 2 bases and 3 bases, with 7 bases remaining between them.

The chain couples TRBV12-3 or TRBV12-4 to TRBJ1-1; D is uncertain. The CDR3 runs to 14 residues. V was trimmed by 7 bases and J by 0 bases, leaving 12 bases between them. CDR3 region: CASTHRPLNTEAFF. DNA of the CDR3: TGTGCCAGCACCCATCGCCCCTTGAACACTGAAGCTTTCTTT.

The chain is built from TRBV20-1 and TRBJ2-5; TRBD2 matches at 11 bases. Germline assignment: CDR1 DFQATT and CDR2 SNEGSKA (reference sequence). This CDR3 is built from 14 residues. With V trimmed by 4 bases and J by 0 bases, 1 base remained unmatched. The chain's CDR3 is CSATSGGYQETQYF. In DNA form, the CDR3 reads TGCAGTGCTACTAGCGGGGGGTACCAAGAGACCCAGTACTTC.

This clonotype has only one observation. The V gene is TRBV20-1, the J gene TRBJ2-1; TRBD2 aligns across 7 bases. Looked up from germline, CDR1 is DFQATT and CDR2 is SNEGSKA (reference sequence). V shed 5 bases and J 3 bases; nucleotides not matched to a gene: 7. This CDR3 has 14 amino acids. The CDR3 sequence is CSAALAAFYNEQFF. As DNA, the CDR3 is TGCAGTGCTGCCCTAGCGGCCTTCTACAATGAGCAGTTCTTC.

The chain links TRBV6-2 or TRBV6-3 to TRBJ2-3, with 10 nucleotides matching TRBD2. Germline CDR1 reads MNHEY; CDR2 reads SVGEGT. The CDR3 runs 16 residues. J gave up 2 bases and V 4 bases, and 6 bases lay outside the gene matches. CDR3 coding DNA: TGTGCCAGCAGTTTGAGGACTAGCGGATTCACAGATACGCAGTATTTT. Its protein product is CASSLRTSGFTDTQYF.